This T cell receptor beta chain was obtained from a study of cytomegalovirus exposure and HLA in healthy donors. General study results and limits: Rarity characterized most TCR sequences, yet some public TCRs appeared in many donors. The study recorded about 160 TCR beta chains that were cytomegalovirus-associated.

Primers included in the PCR were 60 Vbeta and 13 Jbeta primers. Authors' processing steps: The authors later counted roughly 76 million unique TCR beta chains, around 9.9 million of them shared. Assay: immunoSEQ multiplex PCR; the TCRdb copy retains only in-frame clones and omits some. V and J calls and clone size come straight from that table; D and trimming were deduced from the DNA. This table holds about 200,000 clones, roughly three quarters found once. A note on this clone: The antigen is undetermined.

The CDR3 runs to 14 residues. Trimming took 6 bases from V and 0 from J, leaving 12 bases between them. Germline V CDR1 and CDR2: MNHNY, SVGAGI (reference sequence). The chain joins TRBV6-6 to TRBJ2-7; possible D gene TRBD2, 5 bases. The receptor was derived from a male donor in good health and CMV-seropositive. Specimen: PBMCs. CDR3 region: CASRLSGFSYEQYF. CDR3 coding DNA: TGTGCCAGCAGACTCAGCGGATTCTCCTACGAGCAGTACTTC.